This paragraph covers one TCR beta chain sequence. This sample stems from a study of regulatory T cells in long-lasting Graves disease. With iRepertoire HTBI primers and Arm-PCR of CDR3 regions, TCR beta libraries were built. MiXCR was run by TCRdb on the multiplex PCR reads, yielding one entry per CDR3 protein. The sample lists 560,000 or so distinct CDR3 sequences, 15% to 20% occurring once. The germline CDR1 and CDR2 sequences are MNHEY and SVGEGT. This CDR3 is built from 16 residues. V lost 2 bases and J 6 bases, leaving 16 bases between the germline ends. Time point meaning: newly diagnosed GD, antithyroid drugs for less than 3 months. Scientists built the TCR library using RNA that was extracted from PBMCs. The sample also formed part of further work on T cells in Graves' hyperthyroidism and ophthalmopathy.

The source of this sequence is a man between 18 and 35 years old with Graves disease. This material consisted of peripheral blood mononuclear cells (PBMCs), taken at new diagnosis, from a patient treated with antithyroid drugs. This sequence joins TRBV6-2 or TRBV6-3 and TRBJ2-2, with D possibly TRBD2 on 6 matching bases. The CDR3, as DNA: TGTGCCAGCAGTTACGGGGGTGGCGGGATCGCCGGGGAGCTGTTTTTT. It yields the protein CASSYGGGGIAGELFF.